The 23 T cell receptor beta chains below all came from one sample that was sequenced in a study of blood T cells in healthy people across ages. Using a J-beta primer mix together with a sample-barcoded 5' primer, a second PCR was run for roughly 6 to 11 cycles. TCRdb reanalysed the 5' RACE reads using MiXCR and keeps one entry per CDR3 protein. Of fewer than 1.5 million distinct CDR3 sequences in the sample, approximately 40% were seen once. Sequenced material: blood. These receptors were obtained from a woman between 18 and 29 years old in good health.

The gene calls are TRBV9 and TRBJ2-7; 8 bases align to TRBD1. Germline V gene sequence: CDR1 SGDLS, CDR2 YYNGEE. The ends lost 4 bases at V and 4 bases at J; junction bases unmatched: 10. The CDR3 length is 15 residues. CDR3 protein: CASSPRTGWTYEQYF. Here the CDR3 DNA reads TGTGCCAGCAGCCCCCGGACAGGGTGGACATACGAGCAGTACTTC.

As DNA, the CDR3 is TGCAGTGCTAGCAGTATGGGGGGCAATGAGCAGTTCTTC. Translation: CSASSMGGNEQFF. The V and J genes are TRBV20-1 and TRBJ2-1; possibly TRBD2 for D (6 bases). Germline CDR1 reads DFQATT; CDR2 reads SNEGSKA (reference sequence). V dropped 3 bases and J dropped 6 bases, with 12 bases sitting between them. This CDR3 spans 13 amino acids.

J is TRBJ2-1 and V is TRBV6-2 or TRBV6-3; D is perhaps TRBD1 (5 bases). V dropped 6 bases and J dropped 4 bases, with 13 bases sitting between them. The germline CDR1 and CDR2 sequences are MNHEY and SVGEGT. The CDR3 has 14 amino acids. CDR3 DNA: TGTGCCAGCAGCGCTCAGGGCGGATACAATGAGCAGTTCTTC. Its protein product is CASSAQGGYNEQFF.

This clonotype is a singleton in its sample. This chain connects TRBV14 to TRBJ1-2, with unresolved D. Germline CDR1 is SGHDN and CDR2 is FVKESK. V lost 1 base and J 8 bases, leaving 11 bases between the germline ends. There are 13 residues in the CDR3. This chain's CDR3 is CASSQGQIRGYTF. Here the CDR3 DNA reads TGTGCCAGCAGCCAAGGACAAATAAGGGGCTACACCTTC.

In this sample, this clonotype turned up a few times. J is TRBJ2-1 and V is TRBV5-1; either TRBD1 or TRBD2 may supply D (5 bases each). The assigned J gene may be wrong: the sequence end matches TRBJ2-7 better. CDR3 size: 20 residues. From germline, CDR1 is SGHRS and CDR2 YFSETQ. The DNA of the CDR3 is TGCGCCAGCAGCTTGGGGGCCCGCGTACCCGGGACCCTACCGTACAATGAGCAGTACTTC. It encodes CASSLGARVPGTLPYNEQYF.

This clonotype was found a few times. J is TRBJ2-2 and V is TRBV6-2 or TRBV6-3; 7 nucleotides match TRBD1. Looked up from germline, CDR1 is MNHEY and CDR2 is SVGEGT. This CDR3 region has 15 residues. The V and J ends lost 4 bases and 1 base, in that order; junction bases with no gene match: 3. The CDR3 DNA reads TGTGCCAGCAGTTTGAGGACAGGGAACACCGGGGAGCTGTTTTTT. This sequence encodes CASSLRTGNTGELFF.

The gene calls are TRBV20-1 and TRBJ2-3, with TRBD2 matching over 12 bases. This CDR3 is 18 amino acids long. The J segment lost 2 bases and the V segment lost 1 base, leaving 10 bases of the junction unmatched. Per germline, CDR1 DFQATT and CDR2 SNEGSKA (reference sequence). The CDR3 spells CSARVLAGGPVTTDTQYF. The CDR3 nucleotides read TGCAGTGCTAGAGTTCTAGCGGGAGGGCCCGTAACCACAGATACGCAGTATTTT.

The chain carries TRBV7-2 and TRBJ2-7; 12 bases are a match to TRBD2. The J call may be in error: the DNA end matches TRBJ2-5 better. The CDR3 runs to 16 residues. The V gene's germline CDR1 is SGHTA and CDR2 FQGNSA. The CDR3 protein is CASSLDTSGRMKTQYF. CDR3 bases: TGTGCCAGCAGCTTAGATACTAGCGGGAGGATGAAGACCCAGTACTTC.

This chain joins TRBV20-1 and TRBJ2-7, with 12 bases lining up with TRBD2. Germline CDR1 and CDR2: DFQATT and SNEGSKA (reference sequence). The V segment lost 6 bases and the J segment 7 bases; nucleotides outside the gene matches: 13. This CDR3 contains 15 residues. The CDR3 sequence: CSASSGRAEINEQYF. CDR3 in DNA: TGCAGTGCCTCTAGCGGGAGGGCCGAAATCAATGAGCAGTACTTC.

The table lists this clonotype with a few counts. This rearrangement joins TRBV27 to TRBJ2-3; TRBD2 aligns across 14 bases. V was pared by 5 bases and J by 3 bases, with 4 bases of the junction left unmatched. CDR1 is MNHEY and CDR2 is SMNVEV in the germline V gene (reference sequence). The CDR3 covers 16 residues. CDR3 region: CASSKGTSGSTDTQYF. The CDR3 nucleotides are TGTGCCAGCAGTAAAGGGACTAGCGGGAGTACAGATACGCAGTATTTT.

The chain couples TRBV12-3 or TRBV12-4 to TRBJ1-4, with D possibly being TRBD1 (5 bases). V gave up 3 bases and J gave up 8 bases, with 16 bases separating them. The CDR3 spans 15 residues. CDR3 nucleotide sequence: TGTGCCAGCAGTTTCGTTTCAGGGTGGGAGGAAAAACTGTTTTTT. Residues: CASSFVSGWEEKLFF.

The V gene is TRBV27, the J gene TRBJ2-1, with 7 bases that match TRBD2. The junction had 1 base not matched to a gene; V was cut back by 8 bases and J by 0 bases. CDR1 MNHEY and CDR2 SMNVEV come from the germline V gene (reference sequence). The CDR3 has 13 amino acids. CDR3 nucleotide sequence: TGTGCCAGCTGGGGGGGCTCCTACAATGAGCAGTTCTTC. Translation gives CASWGGSYNEQFF.

The sample holds a few counts of this clonotype. This sequence joins TRBV6-1 and TRBJ2-5, with D hard to call. This CDR3 is built from 14 residues. V lost 0 bases and J lost 5, with 10 bases in between. Germline-derived CDR1 and CDR2 are MNHNS and SASEGT. This CDR3 is CASSEAGSPETQYF. DNA for the CDR3: TGTGCCAGCAGTGAAGCCGGGTCTCCGGAGACCCAGTACTTC.

This chain connects TRBV6-5 to TRBJ2-7; perhaps TRBD1 as D (6 bases). The length of the CDR3 is 13 residues. Trimming stripped 7 bases from V and 5 bases from J, with 15 bases between. The germline V gene has CDR1 MNHEY and CDR2 SVGAGI. CDR3 residues: CASTGASWNEQYF. CDR3 DNA sequence: TGTGCCAGCACAGGGGCGAGTTGGAACGAGCAGTACTTC.

The CDR3 reads CASSPRGGAHGYTF. The CDR3 DNA reads TGTGCCAGCAGCCCCAGGGGGGGGGCCCATGGCTACACCTTC. The chain has TRBV12-3 or TRBV12-4 and TRBJ1-2, with 7 bases identical to TRBD1. The CDR3 spans 14 residues. V shed 6 bases and J 6 bases; nucleotides not matched to a gene: 10.

This clonotype was seen a few times. V and J are TRBV20-1 and TRBJ2-3; TRBD2 matches at 9 bases. Germline values: CDR1 DFQATT, CDR2 SNEGSKA (reference sequence). The trim removed 0 bases at V and 4 bases at J, leaving 5 bases unmatched. The CDR3 runs 15 residues. The CDR3 loop reads CSARDLKREADTQYF. In nucleotides, the CDR3 is TGCAGTGCTAGAGATCTTAAGCGGGAGGCAGATACGCAGTATTTT.

The rearrangement links TRBV5-6 to TRBJ2-2; the D gene is possibly TRBD1 (6 bases). The germline V gene has CDR1 SGHDT and CDR2 YYEEEE. This CDR3 region has 16 residues. With 0 bases removed from V and 7 bases from J, the gap between germline ends came to 16 bases. The CDR3 DNA sequence: TGTGCCAGCAGCTTGGGGGACAACCTGAGGGTCGGGGAGCTGTTTTTT. This gives the protein CASSLGDNLRVGELFF.

The V call is TRBV2, the J call TRBJ2-5, with a tentative D call TRBD1 (5 bases). TRBJ2-7 explains the end of the DNA better; the J call may be wrong. Per the germline V gene, CDR1 is SNHLY and CDR2 is FYNNEI. The CDR3 loop spans 15 amino acids. The CDR3 DNA is TGTGCCAGCAGTGAGGGTCAGCAGGGAACCCGCGAGCAGTACTTC. This codes for CASSEGQQGTREQYF.

The V call is TRBV20-1, the J call TRBJ2-5, with 9 nucleotides matching TRBD2. CDR1 is DFQATT, CDR2 SNEGSKA, per germline (reference sequence). The CDR3 consists of 18 residues. V gave up 0 bases and J gave up 4 bases; unmatched junction bases: 15. The CDR3 DNA follows: TGCAGTGCTAGAGAGCGTAGCGGGGGACCCGCGGCAGCAGAGACCCAGTACTTC. Amino acids: CSARERSGGPAAAETQYF.

The chain carries TRBV6-5 and TRBJ1-4; TRBD1 aligns across 9 bases. The trim removed 4 bases at V and 5 bases at J, leaving 8 bases unmatched. The CDR3 totals 16 residues. Germline CDR1 is MNHEY and CDR2 is SVGAGI. CDR3 loop: CASSLHRGRMNEKLFF. CDR3 DNA: TGTGCCAGCAGTTTGCACAGGGGGCGAATGAATGAAAAACTGTTTTTT.

V gene TRBV7-9 combines with J gene TRBJ2-1; no clear D. V lost 5 bases, J lost 1 base, and 15 bases lay in between. The CDR3 totals 16 residues. Germline lookup yields CDR1 SEHNR and CDR2 FQNEAQ (reference sequence). The CDR3 DNA reads TGTGCCAGCAGCCTCTCTGGAGTTTTTTCCTACAATGAGCAGTTCTTC. Its translation is CASSLSGVFSYNEQFF.

This clonotype was counted ten times or more. The chain couples TRBV6-2 or TRBV6-3 to TRBJ2-5; a weak D match, TRBD2 (6 bases). The CDR3 is 15 amino acids. CDR1 is MNHEY and CDR2 is SVGEGT in the germline V gene. Trimming left V 4 bases short and J 1 base short, with 13 bases between. For the CDR3, the DNA is TGTGCCAGCAGTTCCGGAGGGCGTCCCCAAGAGACCCAGTACTTC. The encoded protein is CASSSGGRPQETQYF.

The chain couples TRBV7-8 to TRBJ2-5; 9 positions agree with TRBD2. The end of the DNA is better explained by TRBJ2-4, so the J call may be wrong. CDR3 length: 16 amino acids. CDR1 and CDR2 (germline): SGHVS, FQNEAQ. Here the CDR3 reads CASSPYPTSGTNIQYF. As DNA, the CDR3 is TGTGCCAGCAGCCCCTACCCGACTAGCGGCACAAACATTCAGTACTTC.